Below, one TCR beta chain is given with its context. The CDR3 totals 15 residues. Trimming took off 3 bases at V and 5 bases at J, with 11 bases between the two ends. CDR1 is WSHSY and CDR2 is SAAADI in the germline V gene. In the authors' workflow: Estimation of nucleated cell counts relied on the amplification of reference gene primers. TCRdb keeps only in-frame clones here, not all; method: immunoSEQ multiplex PCR. Clonal size and the V and J genes are those of that table, whereas D and trimming came from the DNA. The sample has about 200,000 clones, about 79% seen once; the top ten hold around 13%. The data stem from a study of blood T cell repertoires in COVID-19. Study information: Sites across the United States, Italy and Spain contributed samples from acute and convalescent COVID-19. Sample material is recorded as cDNA or gDNA derived from T cells, B-cell-depleted T cells, or PBMCs.

Sequences were obtained from peripheral blood. The genes are TRBV10-2 and TRBJ2-6, with a possible D match to TRBD1 (6 bases). This TCR came from a human donor in a cohort sampled during active COVID-19. CDR3 amino acids: CASSDWGRRANVLTF. The CDR3 DNA reads TGCGCCAGCAGTGACTGGGGGCGGCGGGCCAACGTCCTGACTTTC.